These T cell receptor beta chains were read from a single sample in a study of regulatory T cells in long-lasting Graves disease. TCRdb redid the calling of the multiplex PCR reads with MiXCR, one entry per CDR3 protein. The sample contains hundreds of thousands of distinct CDR3 sequences, around 20% of which appear only once. The sequences come from peripheral blood mononuclear cells (PBMCs), collected when the disease was refractory, from a patient treated with antithyroid drugs. The receptor set was obtained from a female donor with Graves disease. Each CDR3 is given with its conserved first and last residue. The D gene is left open where the match is weak. Not all rows give a size; the values are once, few, many and, for expanded clones, a class.

J gene | D gene | clone size | V gene | CDR3 length | CDR3 protein | CDR3 DNA
TRBJ1-1 | NA | NA | TRBV29-1 | 13 | CSVGSVSNTEAFF | TGCAGCGTTGGCTCAGTGAGTAACACTGAAGCTTTCTTT
TRBJ2-7 | NA | many | TRBV28 | 14 | CASSDAGQGLEQYF | TGTGCCAGCAGTGACGCGGGCCAGGGGCTCGAGCAGTACTTC
TRBJ2-7 | NA | many | TRBV6-1 | 15 | CASSEEPISAYEQYF | TGTGCCAGCAGTGAAGAGCCGATTTCGGCCTACGAGCAGTACTTC
TRBJ1-2 | NA | NA | TRBV19 | 15 | CASSITGGHLYGYTF | TGTGCCAGTAGTATCACCGGCGGACACCTCTATGGCTACACCTTC
TRBJ1-4 | NA | NA | TRBV25-1 | 14 | CASSESGGDEKLFF | TGTGCCAGCAGTGAATCCGGAGGGGACGAAAAACTGTTTTTT
TRBJ2-1 | NA | NA | TRBV4-1 | 17 | CASSQPPQGRSYNEQFF | TGCGCCAGCAGCCAGCCCCCACAGGGGAGGTCCTACAATGAGCAGTTCTTC
TRBJ1-4 | TRBD1 | NA | TRBV2 | 15 | CASRRQGAANEKLFF | TGTGCCAGCAGACGGCAGGGGGCGGCTAATGAAAAACTGTTTTTT
TRBJ2-7 | TRBD2 | NA | TRBV5-1 | 15 | CASSLLAGRLYEQYF | TGCGCCAGCAGCTTGTTAGCGGGACGGCTCTACGAGCAGTACTTC
TRBJ2-7 | TRBD2 | many | TRBV6-1 | 15 | CASSHPGLAFYEQYF | TGTGCCAGCAGCCACCCGGGACTAGCGTTCTACGAGCAGTACTTC
TRBJ1-1 | NA | many | TRBV7-9 | 15 | CASSPTTGLGTEAFF | TGTGCCAGCAGCCCGACCACAGGATTAGGCACTGAAGCTTTCTTT
TRBJ1-1 | NA | NA | TRBV24-1 | 16 | CATSETHVEERAEAFF | TGTGCCACCAGTGAAACCCACGTTGAGGAGCGGGCTGAAGCTTTCTTT
TRBJ1-6 | TRBD1 | few | TRBV10-3 | 14 | CATRGDRDNSPLHF | TGTGCCACCCGAGGGGACAGGGACAATTCACCCCTCCACTTT
TRBJ1-5 | NA | few | TRBV5-6 | 14 | CASSSRGGNQPQHF | TGTGCCAGCAGCTCCCGAGGGGGCAATCAGCCCCAGCATTTT
TRBJ2-2 | TRBD2 | NA | TRBV5-1 | 17 | CASSLALAVLNTGELFF | TGCGCCAGCAGCTTGGCACTAGCGGTACTGAACACCGGGGAGCTGTTTTTT
TRBJ1-6 | NA | NA | TRBV3-1 | 14 | CASSQGQGNSPLHF | TGTGCCAGCAGCCAAGGGCAGGGGAATTCACCCCTCCACTTT
TRBJ2-7 | TRBD2 | NA | TRBV7-9 | 15 | CASSLVGGSPYEQYF | TGTGCCAGCAGCTTAGTGGGCGGGAGTCCTTACGAGCAGTACTTC
TRBJ1-6 | TRBD1 | many | TRBV28 | 16 | CASSSRQGLNNSPLHF | TGTGCCAGCAGTTCGCGACAGGGACTTAATAATTCACCCCTCCACTTT
TRBJ1-5 | TRBD1 | once | TRBV19 | 16 | CASSIPGQGGNQPQHF | TGTGCCAGTAGTATCCCCGGACAGGGCGGCAATCAGCCCCAGCATTTT
TRBJ2-7 | TRBD2 | few | TRBV20-1 | 13 | CSAREEREYKWYF | TGCAGTGCTAGAGAGGAGCGGGAGTATAAGTGGTACTTC
TRBJ1-4 | NA | few | TRBV20-1 | 13 | CSALRGGAEKLFF | TGCAGTGCTCTACGCGGAGGGGCTGAAAAACTGTTTTTT
TRBJ1-2 | NA | NA | TRBV6-2/TRBV6-3 | 15 | CASSYTSQGNYGYTF | TGTGCCAGCAGTTACACGTCCCAGGGGAACTATGGCTACACCTTC
TRBJ2-7 | TRBD1 | few | TRBV7-9 | 15 | CASSPDRVGAYEQYF | TGTGCCAGCAGCCCCGACAGGGTGGGAGCCTACGAGCAGTACTTC
TRBJ1-3 | TRBD1 | many | TRBV28 | 16 | CASSFGTGAAGNTIYF | TGTGCCAGCAGTTTCGGGACAGGAGCTGCGGGAAACACCATATATTTT
TRBJ2-6 | NA | once | TRBV5-1 | 15 | CASSPGFSDANVLTF | TGCGCCAGCAGCCCGGGCTTCTCTGATGCCAACGTCCTGACTTTC
TRBJ2-7 | TRBD2 | NA | TRBV30 | 12 | CAWSVGEGEQYF | TGTGCCTGGAGTGTAGGGGAGGGCGAGCAGTACTTC
TRBJ2-1 | NA | NA | TRBV5-5 | 15 | CASSLLGATNNEQFF | TGTGCCAGCAGCCTCTTGGGGGCCACAAACAATGAGCAGTTCTTC
TRBJ1-2 | TRBD1 | many | TRBV19 | 17 | CASNGQGANTANYGYTF | TGTGCCAGTAACGGACAGGGGGCAAATACAGCTAACTATGGCTACACCTTC
TRBJ2-1 | TRBD1 | few | TRBV19 | 15 | CASSTGQNNYNEQFF | TGTGCCAGTAGTACGGGACAGAACAATTACAATGAGCAGTTCTTC
TRBJ2-7 | NA | NA | TRBV10-3 | 15 | CAISEAELTPYEQYF | TGTGCCATCAGTGAGGCCGAACTCACCCCCTACGAGCAGTACTTC
TRBJ1-1 | NA | NA | TRBV25-1 | 14 | CASSVLSDRTEAFF | TGTGCCAGCAGTGTGTTATCGGATCGCACTGAAGCTTTCTTT
TRBJ1-1 | NA | NA | TRBV29-1 | 13 | CSVAVGLNTEAFF | TGCAGCGTTGCGGTAGGGCTGAACACTGAAGCTTTCTTT
TRBJ2-7 | NA | NA | TRBV20-1 | 14 | CSATDRNPAYEQYF | TGCAGTGCTACAGACAGGAACCCCGCCTACGAGCAGTACTTC
TRBJ1-4 | NA | many | TRBV6-5 | 14 | CASSFGPSGEKLFF | TGTGCCAGCAGTTTTGGACCGTCCGGGGAAAAACTGTTTTTT
TRBJ1-5 | NA | NA | TRBV3-1 | 16 | CASSQVPRIQNQPQHF | TGTGCCAGCAGCCAGGTTCCCAGGATTCAAAATCAGCCCCAGCATTTT
TRBJ2-5 | NA | few | TRBV10-3 | 13 | CAIQGAHQETQYF | TGTGCCATTCAAGGGGCCCACCAAGAGACCCAGTACTTC
TRBJ1-1 | NA | few | TRBV20-1 | 14 | CSARYLLGDTEAFF | TGCAGTGCTAGATATTTGTTAGGGGACACTGAAGCTTTCTTT
TRBJ1-5 | NA | few | TRBV7-8 | 16 | CASSLGWGGADQPQHF | TGTGCCAGCAGCTTAGGTTGGGGGGGGGCGGATCAGCCCCAGCATTTT
TRBJ2-3 | TRBD2 | few | TRBV9 | 15 | CASSVLAGATDTQYF | TGTGCCAGCAGCGTACTAGCGGGAGCGACAGATACGCAGTATTTT
TRBJ1-1 | NA | NA | TRBV19 | 14 | CASSWSSAGTEAFF | TGTGCCAGTAGTTGGTCCTCGGCGGGCACTGAAGCTTTCTTT
TRBJ2-2 | TRBD1 | few | TRBV5-1 | 15 | CASSLQGTGTGELFF | TGCGCCAGCAGCTTGCAGGGGACAGGCACCGGGGAGCTGTTTTTT
TRBJ2-2 | TRBD2 | few | TRBV9 | 17 | CASSVDGTAGVAGELFF | TGTGCCAGCAGCGTAGACGGTACAGCGGGAGTGGCCGGGGAGCTGTTTTTT
TRBJ1-1 | NA | few | TRBV18 | 15 | CASSPIPGQSTEAFF | TGTGCCAGCTCACCAATCCCCGGGCAAAGCACTGAAGCTTTCTTT
TRBJ2-1 | NA | NA | TRBV24-1 | 13 | CATSGVGEHEQFF | TGTGCCACCAGTGGCGTGGGGGAGCATGAGCAGTTCTTC
TRBJ2-7 | NA | few | TRBV7-9 | 15 | CASSPSEDSIYEQYF | TGTGCCAGCAGCCCATCTGAGGACTCAATCTACGAGCAGTACTTC
TRBJ1-1 | NA | many | TRBV2 | 14 | CASTPGSANTEAFF | TGTGCCAGCACCCCCGGCTCCGCGAACACTGAAGCTTTCTTT
TRBJ2-7 | NA | NA | TRBV20-1 | 15 | CSASIGGSSSYEQYF | TGCAGTGCTAGTATTGGGGGGAGCAGCTCCTACGAGCAGTACTTC
TRBJ2-5 | TRBD2 | few | TRBV7-2 | 16 | CASSLPLAGIRETQYF | TGTGCCAGCAGCTTACCACTAGCGGGAATCCGGGAGACCCAGTACTTC
TRBJ2-3 | NA | NA | TRBV20-1 | 14 | CSAGKWGAADTQYF | TGCAGTGCCGGAAAGTGGGGCGCGGCAGATACGCAGTATTTT
TRBJ2-1 | TRBD1 | NA | TRBV7-9 | 13 | CASSWDRGNEQFF | TGTGCCAGCAGCTGGGACAGGGGGAATGAGCAGTTCTTC
TRBJ2-5 | NA | many | TRBV28 | 15 | CASSPPWGLGKTQYF | TGTGCCAGCAGTCCGCCCTGGGGCTTAGGAAAGACCCAGTACTTC
TRBJ2-1 | NA | NA | TRBV29-1 | 13 | CSVEGGYGNEQFF | TGCAGCGTTGAAGGGGGGTACGGGAATGAGCAGTTCTTC
TRBJ2-4 | NA | NA | TRBV7-2 | 13 | CASSTWDRGIQYF | TGTGCCAGCAGCACTTGGGACCGAGGCATTCAGTACTTC
TRBJ2-1 | TRBD2 | NA | TRBV12-3/TRBV12-4 | 14 | CASSGLAGVSEQFF | TGTGCCAGCAGTGGACTAGCGGGAGTTAGTGAGCAGTTCTTC
TRBJ2-5 | TRBD2 | many | TRBV6-5 | 17 | CASSYVRGGADEETQYF | TGTGCCAGCAGTTACGTACGGGGGGGCGCGGACGAAGAGACCCAGTACTTC
TRBJ2-7 | NA | many | TRBV7-2 | 15 | CASSLVTAGSYEQYF | TGTGCCAGCAGCTTAGTAACGGCGGGTTCCTACGAGCAGTACTTC
TRBJ2-1 | TRBD1 | NA | TRBV7-3 | 22 | CASSLMVGRELRDRGSYNEQFF | TGTGCCAGCAGCTTAATGGTTGGTCGAGAGCTAAGGGACAGGGGTTCCTACAATGAGCAGTTCTTC
TRBJ2-3 | NA | NA | TRBV6-2/TRBV6-3 | 11 | CATSGGDTQYF | TGTGCCACTTCCGGAGGTGATACGCAGTATTTT
TRBJ2-7 | NA | many | TRBV7-9 | 8 | CASSPNDF | TGTGCCAGCAGCCCCAACGACTTC
TRBJ1-6 | NA | many | TRBV28 | 14 | CASTRIGGGSPLHF | TGTGCCAGCACCAGGATCGGGGGAGGTTCACCCCTCCACTTT